This TCR beta chain was identified during a study of T cells in Graves' hyperthyroidism and ophthalmopathy. V gave up 7 bases and J gave up 3 bases, with 15 bases separating them. The CDR3 loop spans 14 amino acids. Germline CDR1 is PRHDT and CDR2 is FYEKMQ (reference sequence). Overall study results and limits: Most thyroid-expanded clonotypes above 0.001 were also found in blood.

This clonotype has ten or more counts. What it binds is not known. TCR beta CDR3 sequences were amplified from RNA transcripts. Primed by the HTBI set, a first-round RT-PCR was run on the TCR CDR3. TCRdb re-called the multiplex PCR reads with MiXCR, one entry per CDR3 protein. The sample lists about 200,000 distinct CDR3 sequences, around 16% occurring once. The chain combines TRBV13 with TRBJ1-1; possible D gene TRBD1, 6 bases. The receptor was derived from a woman between 45 and 60 years old with Graves' hyperthyroidism. Material for sequencing was blood. The CDR3 here is CASTVTGADTEAFF. The CDR3 bases are TGTGCCAGCACCGTGACGGGGGCGGACACTGAAGCTTTCTTT.